The source of this T cell receptor (beta chain) is a study of PD-1 blockade in classical Hodgkin lymphoma. Every one of the patients relapsed after autologous stem cell transplantation (brentuximab vedotin exposure was variable). Complete response, partial response or progressive disease constituted the best response categories observed. The CDR3 loop spans 13 amino acids. The germline V gene has CDR1 GTSNPN and CDR2 SVGIG (reference sequence). V lost 4 bases and J 5 bases, leaving 14 bases between the germline ends. TCRdb's copy holds only in-frame clones and misses some; the assay was immunoSEQ multiplex PCR. Found here are tens of thousands of clones, around 91% of them singletons; the top ten hold approximately 15%.

This sequence joins TRBV30 and TRBJ1-1, with D maybe TRBD1 (5 bases). This clonotype was sampled from a human donor with classical Hodgkin lymphoma. Sequences were derived from peripheral blood mononuclear cells (PBMCs), sampled at baseline. The CDR3 DNA is TGTGCCTGGAACCCGGGATCAGGGACTGAAGCTTTCTTT. Its protein is CAWNPGSGTEAFF.